This T cell receptor beta chain is drawn from a study of regulatory T cells in long-lasting Graves disease. The CDR3 runs 17 residues. J lost 0 bases, V lost 5 bases, and 8 bases had no gene match. Arm-PCR of CDR3 regions and iRepertoire HTBI primers were the basis on which TCR beta libraries were built. TCRdb reprocessed the multiplex PCR reads via MiXCR and lists one record per CDR3 protein. The sample carries fewer than 350,000 distinct CDR3 sequences, under 20% recorded once. Time point denoted: newly diagnosed GD, antithyroid drugs for less than 3 months. PBMCs provided the RNA from which the TCR library was made. A volume of around 8.7 milliliters of peripheral blood was collected in EDTA tubes.

This clonotype was sampled from a female donor with Graves disease. The genes are TRBV12-3 or TRBV12-4 and TRBJ2-1, with TRBD1 matching over 9 bases. The input for sequencing was peripheral blood mononuclear cells (PBMCs), taken at new diagnosis, from a patient treated with antithyroid drugs. This CDR3 is CASSTGTGPSSYNEQFF. The CDR3 nucleotides are TGTGCCAGCAGTACCGGGACAGGGCCCAGCTCCTACAATGAGCAGTTCTTC.